A single sample is the source of the 25 T cell receptor beta chains below, sequenced in a study of blood T cell repertoires in COVID-19. Profiled with immunoSEQ multiplex PCR; TCRdb holds only in-frame clones, not every one. This sample has 95,000 to 110,000 clones, with roughly 87% found just once. The sequenced sample consisted of peripheral blood. These receptors originate from an elderly woman in a cohort sampled during active COVID-19.

The sample holds one count of this clone. This chain uses TRBV4-1 with TRBJ2-3, with 7 nucleotides matching TRBD2. Trimming took 4 bases from V and 0 from J; bases not matched to a gene: 4. The CDR3 covers 15 residues. From germline, CDR1 is MGHRA and CDR2 YSYEKL. The CDR3 is CASSPGAGSTDTQYF. For the CDR3, the DNA is TGCGCCAGCAGCCCCGGAGCGGGGAGCACAGATACGCAGTATTTT.

The chain couples TRBV12-5 to TRBJ2-1, with TRBD1 identical over 10 bases. The CDR3 covers 17 residues. Trimming removed 5 bases from V and 6 bases from J; junction bases left unmatched: 13. Germline CDR1 is LGHNT and CDR2 is FRNRAP. The CDR3 coding sequence is TGTGCTAGTGGTCAGAGACAGGGGGCGATCCCCCTCAATGAGCAGTTCTTC. It specifies CASGQRQGAIPLNEQFF. Full variable domain (remainder filled in from reference TRBV12-5 and TRBJ2-1): DARVTQTPRHKVTEMGQEVTMRCQPILGHNTVFWYRQTMMQGLELLAYFRNRAPLDDSGMPKDRFSAEMPDATLATLKIQPSEPRDSAVYFCASGQRQGAIPLNEQFFGPGTRLTVL.

Worth noting for this clone: Sequence at one end of the junction differs from germline and may be a read error. The chain couples TRBV7-7 to TRBJ1-1; D ambiguous. This CDR3 has 15 amino acids. Germline assignment: CDR1 SSHAT and CDR2 FNYEAQ (reference sequence). The CDR3 DNA is TGTGCTAGCAGCTTAGGAGGGAGAAATCCCCCTCGGGCTTTCTTT. It yields the protein CASSLGGRNPPRAFF.

The chain combines TRBV20-1 with TRBJ2-5; possibly TRBD2 for D (6 bases). The germline V and J ends were trimmed by 3 bases and 1 base, with 12 bases remaining between them. Germline-derived CDR1 and CDR2 are DFQATT and SNEGSKA (reference sequence). The CDR3 totals 14 residues. CDR3 region: CSASEGLSQETQYF. The CDR3 region has the DNA TGCAGTGCTAGTGAGGGACTCAGCCAAGAGACCCAGTACTTC.

The chain combines TRBV4-2 with TRBJ1-3, with D uncertain. Germline CDR1 reads LGHNA; CDR2 reads YNFKEQ. CDR3 length: 18 residues. V gave up 1 base and J gave up 0 bases, with 16 bases separating them. The CDR3 sequence: CASSQGSLINFSGNTIYF. The CDR3 nucleotides are TGTGCCAGCAGCCAAGGTAGCCTAATCAATTTCTCTGGAAACACCATATATTTT.

Points on this clone: The sample holds other DNA sequences that translate to the same CDR3. CDR3 loop: CASSLGQYNSPLHF. Here the CDR3 DNA reads TGTGCCAGCAGCTTGGGACAGTACAATTCACCCCTCCACTTT. The chain has TRBV5-4 and TRBJ1-6; possible D gene TRBD1, 5 bases. CDR1 and CDR2 (germline): SGHNT, YYREEE (reference sequence). The length of the CDR3 is 14 residues. Trimming pared 0 bases from V and 7 bases from J, leaving 8 bases between.

The rearrangement uses TRBV14 and TRBJ2-4; the D gene is possibly TRBD2 (5 bases). The CDR3 has 14 amino acids. Deletions cut 4 bases from V and 6 bases from J, with 13 bases between. Germline V gene lookup returns CDR1 SGHDN and CDR2 FVKESK. The CDR3 bases are TGTGCCAGCAGCCCCCGGGGTACCGGAAACATTCAGTACTTC. Its protein is CASSPRGTGNIQYF.

V is TRBV11-2 and J is TRBJ2-1; D is ambiguous. Trimming stripped 4 bases from V and 8 bases from J, with 18 bases between. CDR1 SGHAT and CDR2 FQNNGV come from the germline V gene. The CDR3 consists of 15 residues. The CDR3 nucleotides are TGTGCCAGCAGCTCCGATGGTTCAGTGGGCTATGAGCAGTTCTTC. Amino acids: CASSSDGSVGYEQFF.

The rearrangement links TRBV19 to TRBJ1-5; the match to TRBD1 covers 7 bases. The V gene's germline CDR1 is LNHDA and CDR2 SQIVND (reference sequence). The CDR3 contains 15 residues. The V and J ends lost 3 bases and 3 bases, in that order; junction bases with no gene match: 5. This CDR3 reads CASSIDRALNQPQHF. The CDR3 nucleotides are TGTGCCAGTAGTATTGACAGGGCACTCAATCAGCCCCAGCATTTT.

The rearrangement uses TRBV7-6 and TRBJ1-4; 9 bases map to TRBD1. Trimming took 3 bases from V and 10 from J; bases not matched to a gene: 0. This CDR3 has 12 residues. The germline CDR1 and CDR2 sequences are SGHVS and FNYEAQ. This CDR3 reads CASSLDRGKLFF. In nucleotides, the CDR3 is TGTGCCAGCAGCTTGGACAGGGGAAAACTGTTTTTT.

This sequence joins TRBV28 and TRBJ1-2, with D possibly being TRBD1 (6 bases). The germline CDR1 and CDR2 sequences are MDHEN and SYDVKM. With 6 bases removed from V and 7 bases from J, the gap between germline ends came to 15 bases. This CDR3 comprises 13 residues. DNA of the CDR3: TGTGCCAGCAGCCAGGGGAACTCCGCTGGCTACACCTTC. Amino acid sequence: CASSQGNSAGYTF.

This clone was seen a few times. The gene calls are TRBV3-1 (or the pseudogene TRBV3-2) and TRBJ2-1; 8 nucleotides match TRBD1. Germline V CDR1 and CDR2: LGHDT, YNNKEL (reference sequence). The CDR3 runs to 15 residues. V was clipped by 2 bases and J by 4 bases; unmatched bases: 4. The CDR3 nucleotides are TGTGCCAGCAGCCAAAAGGGACAGGAGTACAATGAGCAGTTCTTC. It encodes CASSQKGQEYNEQFF.

V is TRBV5-1 and J is TRBJ1-1; D unclear. This CDR3 has 11 residues. Trimming pared 1 base from V and 7 bases from J, leaving 5 bases between. CDR1 is SGHRS, CDR2 YFSETQ, per germline. The CDR3 region is CASSLSGEAFF. In DNA, the CDR3 is TGCGCCAGCAGCTTGTCGGGTGAAGCTTTCTTT.

This rearrangement joins TRBV25-1 to TRBJ2-1; 9 bases map to TRBD1. This CDR3 has 18 residues. The ends lost 4 bases at V and 0 bases at J; junction bases unmatched: 10. The germline V gene has CDR1 MGHDK and CDR2 SYGVNS. The CDR3: CASSVAPGQGSSYNEQFF. CDR3 coding DNA: TGTGCCAGCAGTGTAGCACCGGGACAGGGAAGCTCCTACAATGAGCAGTTCTTC.

The genes are TRBV7-9 and TRBJ2-1, with TRBD2 matching over 8 bases. Germline-derived CDR1 and CDR2 are SEHNR and FQNEAQ (reference sequence). J lost 5 bases, V lost 2 bases, and 2 bases had no gene match. This CDR3 spans 14 amino acids. The CDR3 spells CASSLTGGHNEQFF. The DNA of the CDR3 is TGTGCCAGCAGCTTAACGGGAGGGCACAATGAGCAGTTCTTC. The variable domain in full, completed from reference TRBV7-9 and TRBJ2-1, reads DTGVSQNPRHKITKRGQNVTFRCDPISEHNRLYWYRQTLGQGPEFLTYFQNEAQLEKSRLLSDRFSAERPKGSFSTLEIQRTEQGDSAMYLCASSLTGGHNEQFFGPGTRLTVL.

The chain couples TRBV5-1 to TRBJ1-2, with 8 nucleotides matching TRBD1. CDR1 is SGHRS and CDR2 is YFSETQ in the germline V gene. Unmatched junction bases numbered 10, after V lost 0 bases and J lost 6 bases. There are 16 residues in the CDR3. The CDR3 DNA sequence: TGCGCCAGCAGCTTGGACCCAGGGGGCTCAGGGGATGGCTACACCTTC. Protein: CASSLDPGGSGDGYTF.

This chain joins TRBV5-8 and TRBJ1-5, with unresolved D. Trimming removed 4 bases from V and 8 bases from J, with 13 bases in between. There are 13 residues in the CDR3. Germline values: CDR1 SGHTS, CDR2 YDEGEE. CDR3 sequence reads: CASSSPPVEPQHF. The CDR3 DNA sequence: TGTGCCAGCAGCAGCCCCCCGGTGGAGCCCCAGCATTTT.

A remark on this clone: One junction end disagrees with the germline gene, perhaps due to a read error. The chain is built from TRBV18 and TRBJ1-1; D remains ambiguous. The CDR3 has 12 amino acids. CDR1 and CDR2 (germline): KGHSH, LQKENI. The DNA of the CDR3 is TGTGCCAGCTCACCGGACTATCCTGAGGCTTTCTTT. Translated, it gives CASSPDYPEAFF.

This sequence joins TRBV19 and TRBJ2-2; D perhaps matches TRBD2 (5 bases). V was cut by 7 bases and J by 6 bases, with 15 bases left in between. From germline, CDR1 is LNHDA and CDR2 SQIVND (reference sequence). The CDR3 length is 14 residues. The CDR3 is CASKRDNLSGELFF. CDR3 nucleotides: TGTGCCAGTAAGAGGGATAATCTGTCCGGGGAGCTGTTTTTT.

This clone has a single count. The genes are TRBV27 and TRBJ1-4; D unresolved. CDR1 and CDR2 (germline): MNHEY, SMNVEV (reference sequence). The V end lost 6 bases, the J end lost 0 bases, and 11 bases lay between the germline ends. The CDR3 is made up of 15 amino acids. The CDR3 protein is CASSAGGSTNEKLFF. As DNA, the CDR3 is TGTGCCAGCAGCGCTGGCGGCTCAACTAATGAAAAACTGTTTTTT.

The CDR3 nucleotides are TGTGCCAGCACTACGGACAGGGTAAACATTCAGTACTTC. Translation gives CASTTDRVNIQYF. The chain uses TRBV2 and TRBJ2-4; TRBD1 agrees at 8 bases. The CDR3 sequence is 13 residues long. V lost 7 bases and J lost 6; bases outside the gene matches: 5. CDR1 and CDR2 (germline): SNHLY, FYNNEI. Full variable domain (missing parts from reference TRBV2 and TRBJ2-4): EPEVTQTPSHQVTQMGQEVILRCVPISNHLYFYWYRQILGQKVEFLVSFYNNEISEKSEIFDDQFSVERPDGSNFTLKIRSTKLEDSAMYFCASTTDRVNIQYFGAGTRLSVL.

The chain uses TRBV12-3 or TRBV12-4 and TRBJ1-3; maybe TRBD1 (5 bases). Deletions cut 9 bases from V and 1 base from J, with 7 bases between. The CDR3 is made up of 12 amino acids. CDR3 sequence reads: CARGASGNTIYF. CDR3 coding DNA: TGTGCCAGAGGGGCATCTGGAAACACCATATATTTT.

The V call is TRBV28, the J call TRBJ2-6; 7 bases map to TRBD1. Per the germline V gene, CDR1 is MDHEN and CDR2 is SYDVKM. This CDR3 contains 17 residues. V was clipped by 4 bases and J by 0 bases; unmatched bases: 6. The CDR3 region has the DNA TGTGCCAGCAGTTCGCGACCAGGGGGCTCTGGGGCCAACGTCCTGACTTTC. Encoded protein: CASSSRPGGSGANVLTF.

The CDR3 coding sequence is TGTGCCAGCACCACTAGCGGACCCACCTACGAGCAGTACTTC. Protein: CASTTSGPTYEQYF. The chain combines TRBV28 with TRBJ2-7, with 8 nucleotides matching TRBD2. The CDR3 is 14 amino acids. J was trimmed by 2 bases and V by 7 bases; bases with no gene match: 7. Germline CDR1 reads MDHEN; CDR2 reads SYDVKM.

DNA for the CDR3: TGTGCCAGCAGCTCCCTGACAGCTACCAATGAAAAACTGTTTTTT. This sequence encodes CASSSLTATNEKLFF. This chain joins TRBV5-4 and TRBJ1-4; a weak D match, TRBD1 (5 bases). The V end lost 3 bases, the J end lost 5 bases, and 14 bases lay between the germline ends. Germline CDR1 is SGHNT and CDR2 is YYREEE (reference sequence). This CDR3 comprises 15 residues. Full variable domain (rest looked up from reference TRBV5-4 and TRBJ1-4): ETGVTQSPTHLIKTRGQQVTLRCSSQSGHNTVSWYQQALGQGPQFIFQYYREEENGRGNFPPRFSGLQFPNYSSELNVNALELDDSALYLCASSSLTATNEKLFFGSGTQLSVL.